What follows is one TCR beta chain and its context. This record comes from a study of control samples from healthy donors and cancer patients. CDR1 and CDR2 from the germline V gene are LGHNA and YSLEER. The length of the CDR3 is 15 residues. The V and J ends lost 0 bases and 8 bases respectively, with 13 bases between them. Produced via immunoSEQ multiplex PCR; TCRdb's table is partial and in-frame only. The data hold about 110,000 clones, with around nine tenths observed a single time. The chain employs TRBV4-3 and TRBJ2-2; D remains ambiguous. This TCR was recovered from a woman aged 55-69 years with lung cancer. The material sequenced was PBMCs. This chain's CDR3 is CASSQDTVGLGELFF. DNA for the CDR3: TGCGCCAGCAGCCAAGATACGGTGGGGTTGGGGGAGCTGTTTTTT.